The 16 T cell receptor beta chains listed next were all sequenced from one sample in a study of healthy donors' naive CD4 and CD8 T cells. Each TCR library used around 500 ng of total RNA and a linear amplification protocol. TCRdb independently ran MiXCR on the reads; one entry per CDR3 protein. The sample includes 150,000 to 200,000 distinct CDR3 sequences, about four fifths seen only once; the top ten take less than 2.5%. The sample consisted of naive CD4+ and CD8+ T cells sorted from blood, pooled from several donors. These receptors all stem from a pool of human donors in good health; the sample pools cells from several healthy donors.

This clonotype has just a few counts. The CDR3 region has the DNA TGCAGCCTTACTCAGGGCTACGAGCAGTACTTC. Amino acids: CSLTQGYEQYF. The rearrangement uses TRBV29-1 and TRBJ2-7, with D perhaps matching TRBD1 (5 bases). The germline gives CDR1 SQVTM, CDR2 ANQGSEA. The CDR3 length is 11 residues. V dropped 8 bases and J dropped 3 bases, with 11 bases sitting between them.

The chain carries TRBV27 and TRBJ1-6; D is ambiguous. Per the germline V gene, CDR1 is MNHEY and CDR2 is SMNVEV (reference sequence). The CDR3 is 16 residues long. V lost 5 bases and J lost 9, with 20 bases in between. The CDR3 DNA reads as TGTGCCAGCAGTCCCTCCCGGTCCGTCTCGACTTCACCCCTCCACTTT. It specifies CASSPSRSVSTSPLHF.

This clonotype showed up just a few times. This chain joins TRBV27 and TRBJ2-7, with 7 positions matching TRBD1. The CDR3 sequence is 14 residues long. Germline V gene data show CDR1 as MNHEY and CDR2 as SMNVEV (reference sequence). V dropped 4 bases and J dropped 2; count of bases not matched to a gene: 5. The CDR3 protein is CASSSGQLPYEQYF. The CDR3 DNA sequence: TGTGCCAGCAGTTCGGGACAGCTCCCCTACGAGCAGTACTTC.

J is TRBJ1-1 and V is TRBV5-4, with 10 bases aligning to TRBD1. Germline loops: CDR1 SGHNT, CDR2 YYREEE (reference sequence). V trimming: 9 bases; J trimming: 1 base; junction bases outside the gene matches: 3. CDR3 size: 13 residues. The CDR3 DNA reads TGTGCCACCGACAGGGGGCCGAACACTGAAGCTTTCTTT. It codes for CATDRGPNTEAFF. Drawing the rest from reference TRBV5-4 and TRBJ1-1, the complete variable domain is ETGVTQSPTHLIKTRGQQVTLRCSSQSGHNTVSWYQQALGQGPQFIFQYYREEENGRGNFPPRFSGLQFPNYSSELNVNALELDDSALYLCATDRGPNTEAFFGQGTRLTVV.

This clonotype has only a few counts. This sequence joins TRBV5-6 and TRBJ1-6, with D hard to call. Trimming cost V 4 bases and J 5 bases, with 7 bases left between them. Germline CDR1 and CDR2: SGHDT and YYEEEE. The CDR3 has 13 amino acids. The CDR3 DNA reads TGTGCCAGCAGCCTCCGGGATAATTCACCCCTCCACTTT. Translation: CASSLRDNSPLHF.

V gene TRBV7-8 combines with J gene TRBJ1-1; D might be TRBD1 (5 bases). Germline CDR1 SGHVS, CDR2 FQNEAQ. This CDR3 has 16 amino acids. V lost 0 bases to trimming and J lost 0 bases, with 11 bases between them. Written as DNA, the CDR3 is TGTGCCAGCAGCTTAGCGGATGCAGGGTTGAACACTGAAGCTTTCTTT. It codes for CASSLADAGLNTEAFF.

The chain employs TRBV19 and TRBJ1-2; D remains ambiguous. Looked up from germline, CDR1 is LNHDA and CDR2 is SQIVND (reference sequence). The CDR3 covers 14 residues. V was clipped by 0 bases and J by 8 bases, with 13 bases between them. In DNA form, the CDR3 reads TGTGCCAGTAGTATAGACCTTAGAGGGCGCGGCTACACCTTC. Translation: CASSIDLRGRGYTF.

This sequence joins TRBV5-5 and TRBJ2-1; 7 bases are shared with TRBD2. This CDR3 is built from 14 residues. The germline CDR1 and CDR2 sequences are SGHKS and YYEKEE (reference sequence). Losses at the gene ends were 1 base for V and 3 bases for J; bases not matched to a gene: 1. The CDR3 sequence: CASSLPSGYNEQFF. CDR3 in DNA: TGTGCCAGCAGCTTGCCTAGCGGCTACAATGAGCAGTTCTTC.

The V call is TRBV6-5, the J call TRBJ2-2, with D perhaps matching TRBD1 (6 bases). Trimming shortened V by 0 bases and J by 2 bases, and 13 bases separated the two germline ends. There are 17 residues in the CDR3. The V gene's germline CDR1 is MNHEY and CDR2 SVGAGI. The CDR3 loop is CASSYSTTGPNTGELFF. Written as DNA, the CDR3 is TGTGCCAGCAGTTACTCGACTACAGGGCCTAACACCGGGGAGCTGTTTTTT.

The chain links TRBV27 to TRBJ2-7; 10 bases are a match to TRBD2. Germline V CDR1 and CDR2: MNHEY, SMNVEV (reference sequence). The junction had 4 bases not matched to a gene; V was cut back by 5 bases and J by 3 bases. This CDR3 spans 14 amino acids. The CDR3 DNA reads TGTGCCAGCAGTCCAGGGACTAGCGACTACGAGCAGTACTTC. Protein product: CASSPGTSDYEQYF.

This rearrangement joins TRBV29-1 to TRBJ2-1; the D call may be TRBD1 or TRBD2 (5 bases each). Germline CDR1 reads SQVTM; CDR2 reads ANQGSEA. V lost 8 bases to trimming and J lost 8 bases, with 22 bases between them. There are 14 residues in the CDR3. CDR3 bases: TGCAGCTGGTCTGGTGGGGGTCCCTTCCATGAGCAGTTCTTC. It codes for CSWSGGGPFHEQFF.

V gene TRBV12-3 or TRBV12-4 combines with J gene TRBJ2-6, with D tentatively TRBD1 (5 bases). This CDR3 contains 14 residues. Trimming shortened V by 11 bases and J by 4 bases, and 15 bases separated the two germline ends. DNA of the CDR3: TGTGCCGCGCGGACAACCAACGGGGCCAACGTCCTGACTTTC. Translating it yields CAARTTNGANVLTF.

The chain couples TRBV12-3 or TRBV12-4 to TRBJ2-3, with D perhaps assigned TRBD1 or TRBD2 (5 bases each). This CDR3 is 16 amino acids long. V was shortened by 1 base and J by 4 bases, with 15 bases between the two germline ends. CDR3 in DNA: TGTGCCAGCAGTTTAGGAGGGGAAGCAGTAGCAGATACGCAGTATTTT. As protein: CASSLGGEAVADTQYF.

This clonotype was found once. The V and J genes are TRBV6-5 and TRBJ2-5; 7 bases match TRBD2. In germline, CDR1 is MNHEY, CDR2 SVGAGI. Losses at the gene ends were 6 bases for V and 1 base for J; bases not matched to a gene: 5. This CDR3 is 14 amino acids long. CDR3 sequence reads: CASSHGRSQETQYF. CDR3 nucleotides: TGTGCCAGCAGCCACGGGAGGAGCCAAGAGACCCAGTACTTC.

This clonotype was found a few times. This chain connects TRBV27 to TRBJ2-6; no firm D call. CDR3 size: 13 residues. V dropped 6 bases and J dropped 0 bases, with 3 bases sitting between them. The germline V gene encodes CDR1 MNHEY and CDR2 SMNVEV (reference sequence). The DNA for the CDR3 is TGTGCCAGCAGCTTCTCTGGGGCCAACGTCCTGACTTTC. Protein product: CASSFSGANVLTF.

This chain uses TRBV29-1 with TRBJ1-1, with D uncertain. Germline V gene sequence: CDR1 SQVTM, CDR2 ANQGSEA. Trimming left V 2 bases short and J 5 bases short, with 15 bases between. This CDR3 has 14 residues. The CDR3 coding sequence is TGCAGCGTTGAACTAAGGGCTCCGGGGACTGAAGCTTTCTTT. It codes for CSVELRAPGTEAFF.